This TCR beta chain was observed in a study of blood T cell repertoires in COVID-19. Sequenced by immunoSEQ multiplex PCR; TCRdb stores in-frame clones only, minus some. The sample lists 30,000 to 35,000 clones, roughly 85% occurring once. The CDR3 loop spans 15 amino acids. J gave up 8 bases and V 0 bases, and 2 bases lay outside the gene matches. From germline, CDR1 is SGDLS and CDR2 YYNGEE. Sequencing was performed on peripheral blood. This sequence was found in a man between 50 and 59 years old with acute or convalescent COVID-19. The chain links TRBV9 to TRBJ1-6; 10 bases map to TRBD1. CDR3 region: CASSVGDRGDSPLHF. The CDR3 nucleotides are TGTGCCAGCAGCGTAGGGGACAGGGGTGATTCACCCCTCCACTTT.